The rows below give T cell receptor beta chains drawn from one sample of a study of shared clonotypes between healthy human individuals. Libraries were prepared by immunoSEQ multiplex PCR; TCRdb keeps only in-frame clonotypes and omits some of them. Found here are a few million clones, 85% to 95% of them singletons; the top ten hold 0.39%. The material sequenced was naive CD4+ T cells from PBMCs. These receptors came from a man aged 18 to 29 in good health. Some clones in this sample may be carry-over from other donors' samples. The CDR3 runs from the conserved cysteine through the conserved F or W. D genes are given only for firm matches. Size values are once, few and many counts, or a class for expanded clones, and some rows have none.

D gene,V gene,clone size,CDR3 length,J gene,CDR3 protein,CDR3 DNA
TRBD2,TRBV9,-,15,TRBJ2-1,CASSIGTSGSHEQFF,TGTGCCAGCAGCATTGGGACTAGCGGGAGCCATGAGCAGTTCTTC
TRBD1,TRBV10-1,-,14,TRBJ2-7,CASSETGVYGEQYF,TGCGCCAGCAGTGAAACAGGGGTTTACGGCGAGCAGTACTTC
-,TRBV5-1,-,13,TRBJ2-1,CASSLGDAPEQFF,TGCGCCAGCAGCTTGGGGGACGCCCCCGAGCAGTTCTTC
-,TRBV29-1,once,14,TRBJ2-3,CSVVALSSTDTQYF,TGCAGCGTTGTGGCTCTCTCTAGCACAGATACGCAGTATTTT
-,TRBV7-2,-,13,TRBJ2-7,CASSLAGPGEQYF,TGTGCCAGCAGCTTAGCGGGACCTGGGGAGCAGTACTTC
-,TRBV7-3,-,14,TRBJ2-7,CASSLTRDGHEQYF,TGTGCCAGCAGCTTAACGCGGGATGGCCACGAGCAGTACTTC
-,TRBV7-2,once,13,TRBJ2-2,CASSLGRGGELFF,TGTGCCAGCAGCTTAGGTCGAGGCGGGGAGCTGTTTTTT
-,TRBV6-5,once,15,TRBJ2-5,CASSYPGHPQETQYF,TGTGCCAGCAGTTACCCCGGACACCCACAAGAGACCCAGTACTTC
-,TRBV5-1,-,14,TRBJ2-5,CASSLVGTGETQYF,TGCGCCAGCAGCTTGGTGGGTACCGGGGAGACCCAGTACTTC
-,TRBV10-1,-,17,TRBJ2-1,CASSEEVGGGPYNEQFF,TGCGCCAGCAGTGAGGAGGTGGGAGGAGGACCCTACAATGAGCAGTTCTTC
-,TRBV6-1,once,14,TRBJ1-4,CASSSPGENEKLFF,TGTGCCAGCAGTTCGCCGGGGGAGAATGAAAAACTGTTTTTT
-,TRBV19,-,13,TRBJ2-7,CASSPTQGHEQYF,TGTGCCAGTAGCCCCACTCAAGGGCACGAGCAGTACTTC
-,TRBV27,-,17,TRBJ1-5,CASHSMGQGYSNQPQHF,TGTGCCAGCCACTCAATGGGGCAGGGCTATAGCAATCAGCCCCAGCATTTT
-,TRBV4-3,once,15,TRBJ2-4,CASSQGAMSKNIQYF,TGCGCCAGCAGCCAAGGGGCGATGAGCAAAAACATTCAGTACTTC
TRBD1,TRBV5-1,-,14,TRBJ2-5,CASSSTGMGETQYF,TGCGCCAGCAGCTCGACAGGGATGGGAGAGACCCAGTACTTC
TRBD1,TRBV28,-,13,TRBJ2-7,CASSSDRPYEQYF,TGTGCCAGCAGTTCGGACAGGCCCTACGAGCAGTACTTC
TRBD2,TRBV5-4,-,15,TRBJ2-7,CASSLGLAGVYEQYF,TGTGCCAGCAGCTTGGGTCTAGCGGGGGTTTACGAGCAGTACTTC
-,TRBV18,-,18,TRBJ1-3,CASSPGERTGPSGNTIYF,TGTGCCAGCTCACCGGGGGAAAGGACCGGACCCTCTGGAAACACCATATATTTT
-,TRBV27,-,15,TRBJ2-7,CASSLHRVYIYEQYF,TGTGCCAGCAGTTTACACAGGGTTTACATCTACGAGCAGTACTTC
TRBD2,TRBV18,-,14,TRBJ2-5,CASSLGGGYETQYF,TGTGCCAGCTCCCTCGGGGGGGGCTACGAGACCCAGTACTTC
-,TRBV5-4,-,12,TRBJ1-2,CASSVDGRGYTF,TGTGCCAGCAGCGTTGACGGACGAGGCTACACCTTC
TRBD2,TRBV7-2,-,18,TRBJ2-1,CASSLVPGLATAYNEQFF,TGTGCCAGCAGCTTAGTCCCGGGACTAGCGACCGCGTACAATGAGCAGTTCTTC
-,TRBV5-1,-,16,TRBJ1-1,CASSLGSGTANTEAFF,TGCGCCAGCAGCTTGGGTTCCGGGACCGCGAACACTGAAGCTTTCTTT
-,TRBV27,-,11,TRBJ2-1,CASSHYNEQFF,TGTGCCAGCAGTCACTACAATGAGCAGTTCTTC
-,TRBV5-1,-,13,TRBJ1-2,CASSLAVDYGYTF,TGCGCCAGCAGCTTGGCAGTGGACTATGGCTACACCTTC
-,TRBV25-1,-,15,TRBJ2-5,CASSDLGDIKETQYF,TGTGCCAGCAGTGACCTCGGGGACATAAAAGAGACCCAGTACTTC
-,TRBV5-1,-,14,TRBJ2-3,CASSESGNTDTQYF,TGCGCCAGCAGTGAGTCGGGAAACACAGATACGCAGTATTTT
TRBD1,TRBV5-1,-,14,TRBJ2-7,CASSSGTDSYEQYF,TGCGCCAGCAGCTCCGGGACAGACTCCTACGAGCAGTACTTC
TRBD2,TRBV7-3,-,17,TRBJ2-2,CASSLIGLAGGTGELFF,TGTGCCAGCAGCTTAATAGGCCTAGCGGGAGGAACCGGGGAGCTGTTTTTT
TRBD1,TRBV29-1,-,14,TRBJ2-1,CSANRDRGDNEQFF,TGCAGCGCTAACCGGGACAGGGGGGACAATGAGCAGTTCTTC
-,TRBV9,-,15,TRBJ2-5,CASSPATGLQETQYF,TGTGCCAGCAGCCCCGCGACAGGCCTCCAAGAGACCCAGTACTTC
-,TRBV7-2,-,13,TRBJ2-1,CASSLGLYNEQFF,TGTGCCAGCAGTCTCGGACTTTACAATGAGCAGTTCTTC
-,TRBV19,once,12,TRBJ1-4,CASSIAGEKLFF,TGTGCCAGTAGTATTGCAGGGGAAAAACTGTTTTTT
-,TRBV11-2,-,19,TRBJ2-7,CASSLGRGWKPAESYEQYF,TGTGCCAGCAGCTTAGGTAGGGGGTGGAAACCAGCGGAGAGCTACGAGCAGTACTTC
-,TRBV4-2,-,15,TRBJ2-2,CASSQDLRASGELFF,TGTGCCAGCAGCCAAGATCTTAGGGCTTCCGGGGAGCTGTTTTTT
TRBD2,TRBV9,-,15,TRBJ2-2,CASSLAGVSTGELFF,TGTGCCAGTTCCCTAGCGGGAGTAAGCACCGGGGAGCTGTTTTTT
TRBD1,TRBV6-5,-,14,TRBJ2-1,CASETGGSYNEQFF,TGTGCCAGCGAGACAGGGGGCAGCTACAATGAGCAGTTCTTC
-,TRBV5-1,once,14,TRBJ1-5,CASSLGDGHQPQHF,TGCGCCAGCAGCTTGGGTGACGGCCATCAGCCCCAGCATTTT
-,TRBV28,-,13,TRBJ1-5,CASREHGGQPQHF,TGTGCCAGCAGAGAACACGGAGGTCAGCCCCAGCATTTT
-,TRBV2,-,13,TRBJ2-7,CASSDDRIYEQYF,TGTGCCAGCAGTGACGACAGAATCTACGAGCAGTACTTC
-,TRBV7-9,once,15,TRBJ2-4,CASSSPGSSKNIQYF,TGTGCCAGCAGCTCACCGGGATCCTCCAAAAACATTCAGTACTTC
-,TRBV4-3,once,15,TRBJ2-5,CASSQPTGRQETQYF,TGCGCCAGCAGCCAACCCACAGGACGACAAGAGACCCAGTACTTC
TRBD2,TRBV4-1,-,18,TRBJ2-1,CASSQPIIAGGRYNEQFF,TGCGCCAGCAGCCAACCAATCATAGCGGGAGGGCGTTACAATGAGCAGTTCTTC
TRBD1,TRBV6-1,-,16,TRBJ1-1,CASSDGVRGRNTEAFF,TGTGCCAGCAGTGATGGTGTCAGGGGGAGGAACACTGAAGCTTTCTTT
-,TRBV5-1,-,14,TRBJ1-2,CASSLYGGQGGYTF,TGCGCCAGCAGCTTGTATGGCGGGCAGGGTGGCTACACCTTC
-,TRBV7-8,once,12,TRBJ1-1,CASSLDSPEAFF,TGTGCCAGCAGCTTAGACAGTCCGGAAGCTTTCTTT
TRBD1,TRBV6-6,-,13,TRBJ1-4,CASRGQFNEKLFF,TGTGCCAGCAGGGGACAGTTTAATGAAAAACTGTTTTTT
TRBD1,TRBV7-2,-,14,TRBJ1-1,CASSLGQGNTEAFF,TGTGCCAGCAGCTTAGGACAGGGGAACACTGAAGCTTTCTTT
-,TRBV7-2,-,12,TRBJ2-2,CASSPNTGELFF,TGTGCCAGCAGCCCAAACACCGGGGAGCTGTTTTTT
-,TRBV15,-,16,TRBJ2-2,CATSRDVMGKPGELFF,TGTGCCACCAGCAGAGATGTGATGGGGAAACCCGGGGAGCTGTTTTTT